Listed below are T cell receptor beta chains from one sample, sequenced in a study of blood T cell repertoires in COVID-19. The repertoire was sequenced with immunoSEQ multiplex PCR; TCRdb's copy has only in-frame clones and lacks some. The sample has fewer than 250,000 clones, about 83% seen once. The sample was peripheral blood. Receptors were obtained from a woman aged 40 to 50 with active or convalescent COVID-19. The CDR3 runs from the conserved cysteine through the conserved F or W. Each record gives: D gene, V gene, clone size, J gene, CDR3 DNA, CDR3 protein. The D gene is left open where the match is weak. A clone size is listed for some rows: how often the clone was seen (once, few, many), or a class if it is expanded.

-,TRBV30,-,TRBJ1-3,TGTGCCTGGAGTGAGGCAGGGAATAATGCAAACACCATATATTTT,CAWSEAGNNANTIYF
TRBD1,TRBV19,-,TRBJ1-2,TGTGCCAGTAGTATCTCCGGGACAGGGGGGATTGGCTACACCTTC,CASSISGTGGIGYTF
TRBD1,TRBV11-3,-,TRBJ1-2,TGTGCCAGCAGCCACGGGACAGGGGTGGATTATGGCTACACCTTC,CASSHGTGVDYGYTF
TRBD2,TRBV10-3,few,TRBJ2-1,TGTGCCATCAGTGAGGGCGGGACTAGCGGATACAATGAGCAGTTCTTC,CAISEGGTSGYNEQFF
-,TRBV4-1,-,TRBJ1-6,TGCGCCAGCAGTCGGGGGGCTAATTCACCCCTCCACTTT,CASSRGANSPLHF
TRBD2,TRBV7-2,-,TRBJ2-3,TGTGCCAGCAGCTTGCCGGGGGAGGGTACGCAGTATTTT,CASSLPGEGTQYF
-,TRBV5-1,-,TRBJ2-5,TGCGCCAGCAGCTTGTTTGGCGGAGAACAAGAGACCCAGTACTTC,CASSLFGGEQETQYF
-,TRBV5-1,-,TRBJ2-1,TGCGCCAGCAGCAACGGGGACAATGAGCAGTTCTTC,CASSNGDNEQFF
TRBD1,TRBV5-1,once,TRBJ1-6,TGCGCCAGCAGCCCGAGCCCCGACAGGGTCAGTTCACCCCTCCACTTT,CASSPSPDRVSSPLHF
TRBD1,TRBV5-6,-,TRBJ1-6,TGTGCCAGCAGCTTCCGGGACAGGGACAATTCACCCCTCCACTTT,CASSFRDRDNSPLHF
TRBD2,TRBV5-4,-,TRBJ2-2,TGTGCCAGCAGCGCGGGGGGTACGACCGGGGAGCTGTTTTTT,CASSAGGTTGELFF
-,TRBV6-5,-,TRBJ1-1,TGTGCCAGCAGTTGGGGGCGCGAAGCTTTCTTT,CASSWGREAFF
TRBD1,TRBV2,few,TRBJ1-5,TGTGCCAGCAGTGAATGGGGGACCGGGACAGCCCTGGAGCCCCAGCATTTT,CASSEWGTGTALEPQHF
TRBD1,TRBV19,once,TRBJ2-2,TGTGCCAGTAGTACAAGGACAGGGGCTACCGGGGAGCTGTTTTTT,CASSTRTGATGELFF
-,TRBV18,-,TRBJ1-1,TGTGCCAGCTCACTCCAGGGGAACACTGAAGCTTTCTTT,CASSLQGNTEAFF
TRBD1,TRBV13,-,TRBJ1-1,TGTGCCAGCAGCTTAGCCTGGACAGGGGTGAACACTGAAGCTTTCTTT,CASSLAWTGVNTEAFF
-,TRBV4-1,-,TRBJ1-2,TGCGCCAGCAGCCGAGGGGGTAAGGGAGTAGATTCTACTGGCTACACCTTC,CASSRGGKGVDSTGYTF
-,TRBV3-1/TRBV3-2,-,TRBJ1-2,TGTGCCAGCTCACGAAACTCCTATGGCTACACCTTC,CASSRNSYGYTF
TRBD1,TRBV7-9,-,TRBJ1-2,TGTGCCAGCAGCTTAGGGACAGGGGTTAATGGCTACACCTTC,CASSLGTGVNGYTF